These 24 T cell receptor beta chains were sequenced from one sample in a study of cytomegalovirus exposure and HLA in healthy donors. A multiplex PCR was run with 60 Vbeta primers and 13 Jbeta primers. Sequenced by immunoSEQ multiplex PCR; TCRdb stores in-frame clones only, minus some. The table records some 150,000 clones, roughly four fifths of them present only once. Input material: PBMCs. The receptor set was obtained from a man aged 35 to 55 in good health and CMV-seronegative.

This clone occurred a few times. The rearrangement uses TRBV9 and TRBJ2-5, with D perhaps matching TRBD1 (5 bases). CDR3 length equals 15 residues. The ends were cut back, 0 bases at V and 3 bases at J, with 12 bases in the middle. Looked up from germline, CDR1 is SGDLS and CDR2 is YYNGEE. DNA of the CDR3: TGTGCCAGCAGCGTAGATTATGGGGCAGAAGAGACCCAGTACTTC. Protein product: CASSVDYGAEETQYF.

This clone has just one count. The chain couples TRBV5-6 to TRBJ2-4, with D tentatively TRBD1 (5 bases). The germline gives CDR1 SGHDT, CDR2 YYEEEE. CDR3 size: 16 residues. V lost 5 bases, J lost 1 base, and 16 bases lay in between. In DNA, the CDR3 is TGTGCCAGCAGTAATGTTGGGGCGATCGCCAAAAACATTCAGTACTTC. It yields the protein CASSNVGAIAKNIQYF.

The rearrangement uses TRBV11-2 and TRBJ1-5, with 8 bases fitting TRBD1. Losses at the gene ends were 1 base for V and 5 bases for J; bases not matched to a gene: 1. The CDR3 is 14 residues long. Germline V gene data show CDR1 as SGHAT and CDR2 as FQNNGV. CDR3 sequence: CASSLGTGYQPQHF. The DNA of the CDR3 is TGTGCCAGCAGCTTAGGGACAGGGTATCAGCCCCAGCATTTT.

The V gene is TRBV15, the J gene TRBJ2-1; 8 bases align to TRBD2. The CDR3 has 17 residues. Trimming cost V 0 bases and J 8 bases; bases outside gene matches: 12. Germline V gives CDR1 LNHNV, CDR2 YYDKDF (reference sequence). CDR3 sequence: CATSRDFLGGAPDEQFF. The DNA of the CDR3 is TGTGCCACCAGCAGAGATTTCCTCGGGGGGGCCCCGGATGAGCAGTTCTTC.

The V and J genes are TRBV6-5 and TRBJ1-2; weak D call: TRBD1 (6 bases). Trimming pared 2 bases from V and 8 bases from J, leaving 15 bases between. This CDR3 has 14 residues. CDR1 and CDR2 from the germline V gene are MNHEY and SVGAGI. CDR3 DNA: TGTGCCAGCAGTTACAAAGGGGGACGGCTCGGCTACACCTTC. It specifies CASSYKGGRLGYTF.

This chain joins TRBV6-1 and TRBJ2-1, with D possibly being TRBD2 (5 bases). The CDR3 is made up of 16 amino acids. Trimming removed 0 bases from V and 4 bases from J, with 13 bases in between. In germline, CDR1 is MNHNS, CDR2 SASEGT. The DNA of the CDR3 is TGTGCCAGCAGTGAAGCGTTCGGGGAGATATACAATGAGCAGTTCTTC. Translating it yields CASSEAFGEIYNEQFF.

The table lists this clone with a few counts. The chain combines TRBV6-1 with TRBJ1-5; D gene unclear. The V gene lost 6 bases and the J gene lost 5 bases, with 14 bases spanning the gap. CDR1 is MNHNS, CDR2 SASEGT, per germline. The CDR3 loop spans 14 amino acids. The CDR3 protein is CASRGIGIHQPQHF. The CDR3 DNA sequence: TGTGCCAGCAGGGGGATCGGGATCCATCAGCCCCAGCATTTT.

The chain has TRBV4-3 and TRBJ1-2, with TRBD1 as a possible D gene (5 bases). The germline V gene has CDR1 LGHNA and CDR2 YSLEER. The CDR3 runs 16 residues. V was trimmed by 0 bases and J by 3 bases, leaving 14 bases between them. The CDR3 is CASSQDRGRAYYGYTF. For the CDR3, the DNA is TGCGCCAGCAGCCAAGATCGAGGCAGGGCTTACTATGGCTACACCTTC.

The chain uses TRBV16 and TRBJ2-7; TRBD1 aligns across 7 bases. This CDR3 spans 15 amino acids. V shed 4 bases, J shed 2 bases, and the junction held 8 bases outside the gene matches. Per the germline V gene, CDR1 is KGHSY and CDR2 is FQNENV. The chain's CDR3 is CASSRSGQAAYEQYF. CDR3 DNA: TGTGCCAGCAGCCGTTCCGGACAGGCAGCCTACGAGCAGTACTTC.

This chain joins TRBV6-5 and TRBJ2-7; 9 bases align to TRBD1. Trimming cost V 7 bases and J 6 bases; bases outside gene matches: 10. From germline, CDR1 is MNHEY and CDR2 SVGAGI. CDR3 size: 14 residues. This CDR3 reads CASITGGGSGEQYF. Here the CDR3 DNA reads TGTGCCAGCATCACAGGGGGCGGATCCGGCGAGCAGTACTTC.

The V call is TRBV5-8, the J call TRBJ2-7; no reliable D call. CDR1 is SGHTS and CDR2 is YDEGEE in the germline V gene. Trimming stripped 3 bases from V and 0 bases from J, with 7 bases between. CDR3 length equals 13 residues. The CDR3 DNA reads as TGTGCCAGCAGCTCCGGGTTCTCCTACGAGCAGTACTTC. Protein sequence: CASSSGFSYEQYF.

The table lists this clone with a count of one. V and J are TRBV27 and TRBJ1-1; D possibly corresponds to TRBD1 (5 bases). The CDR3 loop spans 16 amino acids. Trimming removed 5 bases from V and 0 bases from J, with 16 bases in between. Germline CDR1 MNHEY, CDR2 SMNVEV (reference sequence). CDR3 region: CASSLIPTDMNTEAFF. CDR3 DNA: TGTGCCAGCAGTCTAATCCCGACGGACATGAACACTGAAGCTTTCTTT.

This clone was seen once. The V gene is TRBV25-1, the J gene TRBJ1-3; TRBD1 might be the D (5 bases). Germline CDR1 and CDR2: MGHDK and SYGVNS. V lost 1 base and J lost 4, with 14 bases in between. The CDR3 sequence is 16 residues long. This CDR3 is CASSEFGRGGGNTIYF. CDR3 nucleotides: TGTGCCAGCAGTGAATTCGGTAGGGGTGGAGGAAACACCATATATTTT.

The gene calls are TRBV27 and TRBJ2-7; perhaps TRBD1 as D (6 bases). This CDR3 spans 14 amino acids. The V gene lost 5 bases and the J gene lost 2 bases, with 13 bases spanning the gap. Germline V lookup: CDR1 MNHEY, CDR2 SMNVEV (reference sequence). Written as DNA, the CDR3 is TGTGCCAGCAGTCCCCAGGGGCCTCCCTACGAGCAGTACTTC. Translation: CASSPQGPPYEQYF.

J is TRBJ2-7 and V is TRBV19; 7 nucleotides align to TRBD2. The J segment lost 7 bases and the V segment lost 1 base, leaving 7 bases of the junction unmatched. The CDR3 sequence is 14 residues long. CDR1 and CDR2 from the germline V gene are LNHDA and SQIVND (reference sequence). CDR3 region: CASSIARGSPEQYF. The CDR3 coding sequence is TGTGCCAGTAGTATAGCGCGGGGGTCCCCTGAGCAGTACTTC.

The chain joins TRBV7-9 to TRBJ2-7, with TRBD1 matching 9 bases. With 1 base clipped from V and 8 bases from J, the junction kept 3 bases outside the gene matches. Per the germline V gene, CDR1 is SEHNR and CDR2 is FQNEAQ (reference sequence). This CDR3 region has 13 residues. CDR3 nucleotide sequence: TGTGCCAGCAGCTTAGGGGACAGGGATCAGCAGTACTTC. It yields the protein CASSLGDRDQQYF.

V gene TRBV5-6 combines with J gene TRBJ1-2; D is undetermined. The CDR3 consists of 13 residues. Germline-derived CDR1 and CDR2 are SGHDT and YYEEEE. The V gene lost 0 bases and the J gene lost 4 bases, with 7 bases spanning the gap. DNA of the CDR3: TGTGCCAGCAGCTTGGCCAGTTCCTATGGCTACACCTTC. Translated, it gives CASSLASSYGYTF.

The chain employs TRBV5-1 and TRBJ1-6, with 9 bases fitting TRBD1. V shed 4 bases and J 9 bases; nucleotides not matched to a gene: 5. There are 14 residues in the CDR3. The V gene's germline CDR1 is SGHRS and CDR2 YFSETQ. The CDR3 nucleotides read TGCGCCAGCAGCGCCGGGACAGGGATTTCACCCCTCCACTTT. It yields the protein CASSAGTGISPLHF. Looking up the rest from reference TRBV5-1 and TRBJ1-6 gives the full variable domain: KAGVTQTPRYLIKTRGQQVTLSCSPISGHRSVSWYQQTPGQGLQFLFEYFSETQRNKGNFPGRFSGRQFSNSRSEMNVSTLELGDSALYLCASSAGTGISPLHFGNGTRLTVT.

V usage is TRBV28 and J usage is TRBJ1-2, with no clear D. Trimming shortened V by 6 bases and J by 3 bases, and 14 bases separated the two germline ends. In germline, CDR1 is MDHEN, CDR2 SYDVKM. CDR3 size: 14 residues. The CDR3 region has the DNA TGTGCCAGCAGGCGACACCGCTTGGACTATGGCTACACCTTC. Its protein product is CASRRHRLDYGYTF.

The chain joins TRBV5-6 to TRBJ2-3; 9 nucleotides agree with TRBD2. V was pared by 3 bases and J by 2 bases, with 7 bases of the junction left unmatched. Germline V gene sequence: CDR1 SGHDT, CDR2 YYEEEE. CDR3 length: 16 residues. The CDR3 spells CASSSDQRGVTDTQYF. As DNA, the CDR3 is TGTGCCAGCAGCTCCGACCAGCGGGGGGTCACAGATACGCAGTATTTT. Complete variable domain (other parts from reference TRBV5-6 and TRBJ2-3): DAGVTQSPTHLIKTRGQQVTLRCSPKSGHDTVSWYQQALGQGPQFIFQYYEEEERQRGNFPDRFSGHQFPNYSSELNVNALLLGDSALYLCASSSDQRGVTDTQYFGPGTRLTVL.

The genes are TRBV6-5 and TRBJ1-1; possible D gene TRBD1, 6 bases. CDR1 is MNHEY and CDR2 is SVGAGI in the germline V gene. The CDR3 runs 13 residues. V lost 4 bases and J 5 bases, leaving 11 bases between the germline ends. Here the CDR3 DNA reads TGTGCCAGCAGTTCAGGGGTAGGAACTGAAGCTTTCTTT. It yields the protein CASSSGVGTEAFF.

This chain uses TRBV6-5 with TRBJ2-3, with 8 bases aligning to TRBD1. This CDR3 contains 14 residues. V was clipped by 10 bases and J by 3 bases; unmatched bases: 9. Germline CDR1 and CDR2: MNHEY and SVGAGI. This CDR3 reads CAILQGVRTDTQYF. The CDR3 nucleotides read TGTGCCATCCTACAGGGGGTTAGGACAGATACGCAGTATTTT.

This sequence joins TRBV29-1 and TRBJ1-2; D remains unclear. Trimming pared 2 bases from V and 8 bases from J, leaving 9 bases between. Germline V lookup: CDR1 SQVTM, CDR2 ANQGSEA. This CDR3 spans 11 amino acids. CDR3: CSVETAMGYTF. Here the CDR3 DNA reads TGCAGCGTTGAAACAGCTATGGGCTACACCTTC. Variable domain in full (rest from reference TRBV29-1 and TRBJ1-2): SAVISQKPSRDICQRGTSLTIQCQVDSQVTMMFWYRQQPGQSLTLIATANQGSEATYESGFVIDKFPISRPNLTFSTLTVSNMSPEDSSIYLCSVETAMGYTFGSGTRLTVV.

This rearrangement joins TRBV18 to TRBJ2-3; D remains unclear. This CDR3 contains 13 residues. Per germline, CDR1 KGHSH and CDR2 LQKENI. V gave up 3 bases and J gave up 0 bases, with 4 bases separating them. The CDR3: CASSPISTDTQYF. CDR3 nucleotides: TGTGCCAGCTCACCTATTAGCACAGATACGCAGTATTTT.